Following are 13 T cell receptor beta chains from one sample sequenced in a study of graft-versus-host responses after intestinal transplantation. Measured with immunoSEQ multiplex PCR; TCRdb has only the in-frame clones, and not every one. Among some 24,000 clones, 80% to 90% were seen once, and the ten largest hold more than 0.9%. This sample comprised PBMCs, obtained approximately 450 days after intestinal transplant. The receptors were gathered from a human patient who received an intestinal transplant, so some T cells may come from the graft donor.

The rearrangement uses TRBV7-2 and TRBJ1-5; 7 bases are shared with TRBD1. The CDR3 has 15 amino acids. Germline-derived CDR1 and CDR2 are SGHTA and FQGNSA. The trim removed 2 bases at V and 1 base at J, leaving 2 bases unmatched. Here the CDR3 reads CASSLNRGSNQPQHF. The CDR3 nucleotides read TGTGCCAGCAGCTTAAACAGGGGAAGCAATCAGCCCCAGCATTTT.

This clone appeared a few times. This chain connects TRBV4-1 to TRBJ2-7; possibly TRBD1 for D (6 bases). Trimming pared 1 base from V and 3 bases from J, leaving 16 bases between. The CDR3 sequence is 16 residues long. Germline CDR1 is MGHRA and CDR2 is YSYEKL. The CDR3 spells CASSQVVGGGIYEQYF. CDR3 DNA sequence: TGCGCCAGCAGCCAAGTTGTAGGGGGTGGAATCTACGAGCAGTACTTC.

V usage is TRBV15 and J usage is TRBJ1-2; 7 bases map to TRBD1. With V trimmed by 4 bases and J by 8 bases, 10 bases remained unmatched. CDR1 is LNHNV, CDR2 YYDKDF, per germline (reference sequence). This CDR3 has 14 amino acids. The CDR3 protein is CATSMGTVPRGYTF. The CDR3 region has the DNA TGTGCCACCAGCATGGGGACAGTCCCTAGGGGCTACACCTTC.

This clone was seen once. This chain connects TRBV10-3 to TRBJ1-1; 9 bases are a match to TRBD1. The ends lost 4 bases at V and 3 bases at J; junction bases unmatched: 0. CDR1 is ENHRY and CDR2 is SYGVKD in the germline V gene. The CDR3 runs 13 residues. CDR3 in amino acids: CAISGQGDTEAFF. Here the CDR3 DNA reads TGTGCCATCAGTGGACAGGGGGACACTGAAGCTTTCTTT.

The chain carries TRBV19 and TRBJ2-1, with 10 bases aligning to TRBD2. The V and J ends lost 5 bases and 4 bases, in that order; junction bases with no gene match: 8. This CDR3 has 16 amino acids. Looked up from germline, CDR1 is LNHDA and CDR2 is SQIVND (reference sequence). Here the CDR3 reads CASSPPTSGNYNEQFF. CDR3 nucleotide sequence: TGTGCCAGTAGTCCCCCTACTAGCGGGAATTACAATGAGCAGTTCTTC. Variable domain in full (rest from reference TRBV19 and TRBJ2-1): DGGITQSPKYLFRKEGQNVTLSCEQNLNHDAMYWYRQDPGQGLRLIYYSQIVNDFQKGDIAEGYSVSREKKESFPLTVTSAQKNPTAFYLCASSPPTSGNYNEQFFGPGTRLTVL.

The V and J genes are TRBV28 and TRBJ1-5, with TRBD1 as a possible D gene (6 bases). V dropped 5 bases and J dropped 5 bases, with 19 bases sitting between them. CDR1 MDHEN and CDR2 SYDVKM come from the germline V gene. The CDR3 covers 16 residues. The CDR3 here is CASSPTAGAGHQPQHF. The CDR3 bases are TGTGCCAGCAGTCCTACCGCAGGGGCTGGGCATCAGCCCCAGCATTTT.

The chain uses TRBV4-2 and TRBJ2-1; D ambiguous. The germline V and J ends were trimmed by 2 bases and 6 bases, with 8 bases remaining between them. Germline-derived CDR1 and CDR2 are LGHNA and YNFKEQ. This CDR3 spans 13 amino acids. The CDR3 sequence: CASSQQAFNEQFF. In DNA, the CDR3 is TGTGCCAGCAGCCAACAGGCGTTCAATGAGCAGTTCTTC.

The V gene is TRBV6-5, the J gene TRBJ2-7; D call uncertain. CDR1 and CDR2 from the germline V gene are MNHEY and SVGAGI. The CDR3 length is 13 residues. V was cut by 5 bases and J by 1 base, with 9 bases left in between. The CDR3: CASSVTESYEQYF. For the CDR3, the DNA is TGTGCCAGCAGTGTCACTGAGTCCTACGAGCAGTACTTC.

The chain is built from TRBV6-5 and TRBJ1-5, with 7 bases that match TRBD1. Trimming cost V 6 bases and J 0 bases; bases outside gene matches: 5. In germline, CDR1 is MNHEY, CDR2 SVGAGI. The CDR3 is 15 residues long. In nucleotides, the CDR3 is TGTGCCAGCAGACAGACAGGGTATAGCAATCAGCCCCAGCATTTT. Protein product: CASRQTGYSNQPQHF.

V usage is TRBV5-4 and J usage is TRBJ2-7, with TRBD2 matching over 8 bases. This CDR3 has 16 residues. Germline loops: CDR1 SGHNT, CDR2 YYREEE (reference sequence). V was clipped by 0 bases and J by 6 bases; unmatched bases: 11. The CDR3 DNA sequence: TGTGCCAGCAGCTTGGCGGGGGGGGTACCCCTAGGCGAGCAGTACTTC. Protein product: CASSLAGGVPLGEQYF. The whole variable domain, remainder taken from reference TRBV5-4 and TRBJ2-7, is ETGVTQSPTHLIKTRGQQVTLRCSSQSGHNTVSWYQQALGQGPQFIFQYYREEENGRGNFPPRFSGLQFPNYSSELNVNALELDDSALYLCASSLAGGVPLGEQYFGPGTRLTVT.

The chain carries TRBV10-3 and TRBJ1-6; 7 nucleotides align to TRBD1. Looked up from germline, CDR1 is ENHRY and CDR2 is SYGVKD. This CDR3 has 13 amino acids. Trimming cost V 5 bases and J 8 bases; bases outside gene matches: 3. The chain's CDR3 is CAISRTGDSPLHF. DNA for the CDR3: TGTGCCATCAGTCGGACAGGCGATTCACCCCTCCACTTT.

The gene calls are TRBV11-2 and TRBJ2-1; D is unclear. Deletions cut 1 base from V and 5 bases from J, with 9 bases between. This CDR3 is 14 amino acids long. CDR1 and CDR2 from the germline V gene are SGHAT and FQNNGV. CDR3 region: CASSLAAGHNEQFF. CDR3 DNA sequence: TGTGCCAGCAGCTTAGCGGCAGGTCACAATGAGCAGTTCTTC.

This chain links TRBV5-5 with TRBJ2-7; D is unresolved. The CDR3 extends over 15 amino acids. CDR1 is SGHKS, CDR2 YYEKEE, per germline (reference sequence). Trimming took off 0 bases at V and 7 bases at J, with 17 bases between the two ends. CDR3 DNA sequence: TGTGCCAGCAGCTTGGTAATTAGTCTGGTCGGGGAGCAGTACTTC. Amino acid sequence: CASSLVISLVGEQYF.